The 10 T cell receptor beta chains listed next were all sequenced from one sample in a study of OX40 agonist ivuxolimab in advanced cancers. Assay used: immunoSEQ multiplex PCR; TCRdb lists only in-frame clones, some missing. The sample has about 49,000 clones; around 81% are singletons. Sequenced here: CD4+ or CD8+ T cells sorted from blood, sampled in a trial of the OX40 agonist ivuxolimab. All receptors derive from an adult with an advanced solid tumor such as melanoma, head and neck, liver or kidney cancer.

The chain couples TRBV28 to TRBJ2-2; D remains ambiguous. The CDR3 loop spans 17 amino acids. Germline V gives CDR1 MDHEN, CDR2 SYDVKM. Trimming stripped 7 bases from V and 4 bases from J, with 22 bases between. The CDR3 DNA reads TGTGCCAGCACCCAGGTCCTCATTAAAGGATTCACCGGGGAGCTGTTTTTT. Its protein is CASTQVLIKGFTGELFF.

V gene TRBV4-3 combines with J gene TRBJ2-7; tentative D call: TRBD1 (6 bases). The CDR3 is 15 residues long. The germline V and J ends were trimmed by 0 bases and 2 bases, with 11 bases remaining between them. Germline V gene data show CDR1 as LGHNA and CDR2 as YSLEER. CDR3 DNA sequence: TGCGCCAGCAGCCAAGATTTCGCAGGGGCCTACGAGCAGTACTTC. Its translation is CASSQDFAGAYEQYF.

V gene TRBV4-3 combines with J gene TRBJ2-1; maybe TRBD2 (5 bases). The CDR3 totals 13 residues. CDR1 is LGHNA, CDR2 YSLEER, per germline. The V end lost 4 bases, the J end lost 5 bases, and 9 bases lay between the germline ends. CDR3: CASSRGSDNEQFF. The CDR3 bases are TGCGCCAGCAGCCGGGGTAGCGACAATGAGCAGTTCTTC.

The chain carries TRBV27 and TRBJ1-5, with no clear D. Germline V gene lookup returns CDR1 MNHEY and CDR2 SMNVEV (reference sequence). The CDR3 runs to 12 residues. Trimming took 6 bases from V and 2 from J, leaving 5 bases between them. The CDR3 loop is CASSTGNQPQHF. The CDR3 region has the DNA TGTGCCAGCAGCACCGGCAATCAGCCCCAGCATTTT.

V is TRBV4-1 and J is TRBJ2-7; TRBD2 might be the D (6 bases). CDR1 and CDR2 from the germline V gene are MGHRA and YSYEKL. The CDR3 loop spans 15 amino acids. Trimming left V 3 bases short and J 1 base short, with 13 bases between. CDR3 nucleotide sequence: TGCGCCAGCAGCCAGGGGACTGGGTCTTCCTACGAGCAGTACTTC. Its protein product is CASSQGTGSSYEQYF.

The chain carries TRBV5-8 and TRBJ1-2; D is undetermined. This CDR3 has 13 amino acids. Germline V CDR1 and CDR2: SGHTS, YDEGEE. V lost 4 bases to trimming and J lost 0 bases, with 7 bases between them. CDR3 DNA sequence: TGTGCCAGCAGCGGGTCAACTAACTATGGCTACACCTTC. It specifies CASSGSTNYGYTF.

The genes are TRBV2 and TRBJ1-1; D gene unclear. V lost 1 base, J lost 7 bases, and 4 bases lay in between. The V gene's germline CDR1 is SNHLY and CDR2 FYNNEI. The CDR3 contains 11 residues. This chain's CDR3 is CASSEGIEAFF. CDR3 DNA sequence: TGTGCCAGCAGTGAAGGAATTGAAGCTTTCTTT.

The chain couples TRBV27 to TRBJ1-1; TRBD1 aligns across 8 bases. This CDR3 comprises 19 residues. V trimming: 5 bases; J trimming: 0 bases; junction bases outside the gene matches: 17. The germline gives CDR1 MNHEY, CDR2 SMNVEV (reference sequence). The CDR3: CASSPSTGDNGTMNTEAFF. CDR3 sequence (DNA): TGTGCCAGCAGTCCCTCGACAGGGGACAACGGCACCATGAACACTGAAGCTTTCTTT.

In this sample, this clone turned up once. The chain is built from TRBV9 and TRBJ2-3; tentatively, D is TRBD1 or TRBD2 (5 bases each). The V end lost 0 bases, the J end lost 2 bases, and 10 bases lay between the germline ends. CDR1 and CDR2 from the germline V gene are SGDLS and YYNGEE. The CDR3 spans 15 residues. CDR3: CASSVVEGPTDTQYF. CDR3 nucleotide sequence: TGTGCCAGCAGCGTAGTTGAGGGGCCCACAGATACGCAGTATTTT.

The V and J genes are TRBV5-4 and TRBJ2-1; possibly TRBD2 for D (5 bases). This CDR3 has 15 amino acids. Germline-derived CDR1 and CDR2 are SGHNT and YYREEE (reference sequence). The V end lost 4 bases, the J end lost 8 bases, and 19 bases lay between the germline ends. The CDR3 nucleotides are TGTGCCAGCAGCCCCCCGATGGGAGCCTCGGATGAGCAGTTCTTC. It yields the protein CASSPPMGASDEQFF.